This T cell receptor beta chain was identified during a study of cytomegalovirus exposure and HLA in healthy donors. Study details: Among the roughly 400 genotyped donors, more than 70% were placed in the Caucasian-associated ancestry cluster.

The PCR ran on 60 Vbeta and 13 Jbeta primers. The assay was immunoSEQ multiplex PCR, and TCRdb's table has in-frame clones only and misses some. The sample holds some 200,000 clones; just over 75% are singletons and the top ten take over 0.55%. Whole-study results and caveats: No immune exposure information besides CMV serostatus was available. Indistinguishable V segments, including TRBV6-2 and TRBV6-3, were excluded. Sequencing artifact likely explains a cluster of highly shared sequence variants.

V was clipped by 4 bases and J by 6 bases; unmatched bases: 4. The CDR3 has 15 amino acids. Per germline, CDR1 SGHRS and CDR2 YFSETQ. This clone was counted a few times. The antigen remains undetermined. This TCR was sampled from a young man in good health and CMV-seronegative. Sequencing was performed on PBMCs. The V and J genes are TRBV5-1 and TRBJ2-1, with 13 bases aligning to TRBD2. As DNA, the CDR3 is TGCGCCAGCAGCGAAGGGACTAGCGGGGTCAATGAGCAGTTCTTC. The encoded protein is CASSEGTSGVNEQFF.